The clone carrying this T cell receptor beta chain was seen a few times. The CDR3 extends over 17 amino acids. Germline V gives CDR1 SGHRS, CDR2 YFSETQ. With 1 base clipped from V and 1 base from J, the junction kept 4 bases outside the gene matches. The beta constant-region primer was an equimolar mix of two oligonucleotides covering TRBC1 and TRBC2. The ligated cDNA underwent four PCR rounds using SP2 and nested alpha and beta constant-region primers. An oligonucleotide with the SP2 primer and a 12-nucleotide UMI was ligated to the cDNA 3' end. TCRdb reprocessed the UMI-ligation and nested PCR reads via MiXCR and lists one record per CDR3 protein. The data contain tens of thousands of distinct CDR3 sequences, over 9% of them seen just once; the ten biggest clones take up 1.2%. The entry originates in a study of naive and memory T cell subsets.

Source material: naive CD8+ T cells from blood. The sequence was obtained from a human donor in good health. V gene TRBV5-1 combines with J gene TRBJ2-3; 12 bases fit TRBD2. CDR3 bases: TGCGCCAGCAGCTTGTCTACTAGCGGGAGGCGCACAGATACGCAGTATTTT. Protein: CASSLSTSGRRTDTQYF.